These 15 T cell receptor beta chains were sequenced from one sample in a study of T-cell reconstitution after alpha-beta-depleted transplantation in children. Molecular barcoding with unique molecular identifiers was used for the TCRbeta library. TCRdb ran MiXCR on the PCR reads and lists one entry per CDR3 protein. The sample yields around 360,000 distinct CDR3 sequences, approximately 10% seen once. Here the sequenced sample was PBMCs from the stem cell graft donor, taken from the stem cell graft. These receptors came from a human donor who donated a stem cell graft to a child with acute lymphoblastic leukemia.

The V gene is TRBV10-3, the J gene TRBJ1-1; 9 nucleotides align to TRBD1. This CDR3 is built from 13 residues. CDR1 and CDR2 from the germline V gene are ENHRY and SYGVKD. V shed 10 bases, J shed 3 bases, and the junction held 6 bases outside the gene matches. The CDR3: CATSDRGYTEAFF. CDR3 DNA sequence: TGTGCCACCTCGGACAGGGGCTACACTGAAGCTTTCTTT.

The chain couples TRBV7-8 to TRBJ2-7; TRBD1 is a possible D gene (6 bases). CDR1 SGHVS and CDR2 FQNEAQ come from the germline V gene. This CDR3 is built from 16 residues. V gave up 1 base and J gave up 6 bases, with 19 bases separating them. The CDR3 spells CASSLGLGADLCEQYF. CDR3 coding DNA: TGTGCCAGCAGCTTAGGGTTGGGGGCGGACCTCTGCGAGCAGTACTTC.

This clonotype was picked up a small number of times. The chain joins TRBV20-1 to TRBJ2-3; 9 nucleotides line up with TRBD2. This CDR3 has 14 residues. Trimming cost V 2 bases and J 5 bases; bases outside gene matches: 5. Germline-derived CDR1 and CDR2 are DFQATT and SNEGSKA (reference sequence). The DNA of the CDR3 is TGCAGTGCTAGACGGGGCGGGAGGGGAGATACGCAGTATTTT. This translates into CSARRGGRGDTQYF.

The chain combines TRBV5-1 with TRBJ1-2; a weak D match, TRBD1 (6 bases). Trimming left V 4 bases short and J 4 bases short, with 17 bases between. The CDR3 is 15 residues long. Germline values: CDR1 SGHRS, CDR2 YFSETQ. DNA of the CDR3: TGCGCCAGCAGCCCCCGGACAGAAAAGGCCTATGGCTACACCTTC. It yields the protein CASSPRTEKAYGYTF.

This clonotype was seen many times. The rearrangement uses TRBV30 and TRBJ2-3, with 7 bases aligning to TRBD1. The CDR3 is 15 amino acids. Germline V gene lookup returns CDR1 GTSNPN and CDR2 SVGIG (reference sequence). V gave up 1 base and J gave up 3 bases; unmatched junction bases: 7. The CDR3 loop reads CAWSATGAGTDTQYF. CDR3 nucleotide sequence: TGTGCCTGGAGTGCCACAGGGGCTGGGACAGATACGCAGTATTTT.

This clonotype turned up a few times. The rearrangement uses TRBV9 and TRBJ2-3; 10 bases are shared with TRBD2. V trimming: 0 bases; J trimming: 6 bases; junction bases outside the gene matches: 7. CDR1 is SGDLS, CDR2 YYNGEE, per germline. The CDR3 is 16 residues long. This CDR3 reads CASSVGSGRVGDTQYF. CDR3 DNA: TGTGCCAGCAGCGTAGGAAGCGGGAGGGTCGGGGATACGCAGTATTTT.

The table lists this clonotype with many counts. The chain recombines TRBV3-1 with TRBJ2-3; perhaps TRBD1 as D (6 bases). The germline CDR1 and CDR2 sequences are LGHDT and YNNKEL (reference sequence). The CDR3 consists of 14 residues. V was cut by 4 bases and J by 2 bases, with 10 bases left in between. CDR3 sequence reads: CASSRGQFTDTQYF. In DNA form, the CDR3 reads TGTGCCAGCAGCCGCGGACAGTTCACAGATACGCAGTATTTT.

The gene calls are TRBV7-2 and TRBJ1-2; D not certain. The germline V and J ends were trimmed by 1 base and 6 bases, with 15 bases remaining between them. Germline CDR1 is SGHTA and CDR2 is FQGNSA. The CDR3 sequence is 15 residues long. CDR3 coding DNA: TGTGCCAGCAGCTTAGGGCAGTTTCTGCGTAATGGCTACACCTTC. Protein product: CASSLGQFLRNGYTF. Combining the CDR3 with reference TRBV7-2 and TRBJ1-2 gives the whole variable domain GAGVSQSPSNKVTEKGKDVELRCDPISGHTALYWYRQSLGQGLEFLIYFQGNSAPDKSGLPSDRFSAERTGGSVSTLTIQRTQQEDSAVYLCASSLGQFLRNGYTFGSGTRLTVV.

The rearrangement joins TRBV6-1 to TRBJ1-2, with a possible D match to TRBD1 (5 bases). The germline V and J ends were trimmed by 6 bases and 4 bases, with 15 bases remaining between them. The CDR3 is 14 amino acids. Per germline, CDR1 MNHNS and CDR2 SASEGT. For the CDR3, the DNA is TGTGCCAGCAGGGCCCCGGGACGGAGCTATGGCTACACCTTC. Translating it yields CASRAPGRSYGYTF.

In its sample, this clonotype was seen a few times. The chain combines TRBV5-6 with TRBJ2-2; TRBD1 is a possible D gene (6 bases). V was pared by 2 bases and J by 6 bases, with 17 bases between. The CDR3 has 16 residues. The germline CDR1 and CDR2 sequences are SGHDT and YYEEEE. Here the CDR3 reads CASSLPTGSRAGELFF. The CDR3 coding sequence is TGTGCCAGCAGCTTACCAACAGGGAGCAGAGCCGGGGAGCTGTTTTTT.

This clonotype has a single count. This rearrangement joins TRBV2 to TRBJ2-7; D is perhaps TRBD2 (5 bases). Germline loops: CDR1 SNHLY, CDR2 FYNNEI. The CDR3 loop spans 13 amino acids. Trimming stripped 10 bases from V and 0 bases from J, with 13 bases between. CDR3 sequence reads: CAKKSGTSYEQYF. The CDR3 DNA sequence: TGTGCCAAAAAGAGCGGAACCTCCTACGAGCAGTACTTC.

The sample holds a few counts of this clonotype. This chain joins TRBV7-2 and TRBJ2-1, with 14 nucleotides matching TRBD2. Germline-derived CDR1 and CDR2 are SGHTA and FQGNSA. The CDR3 has 21 amino acids. V lost 0 bases, J lost 2 bases, and 12 bases stayed unmatched. The CDR3 sequence is CASSLALTGTSGRAPYNEQFF. In DNA, the CDR3 is TGTGCCAGCAGCTTAGCGCTTACCGGGACTAGCGGGAGAGCCCCCTACAATGAGCAGTTCTTC.

The table lists this clonotype with many counts. This chain connects TRBV28 to TRBJ1-2; D gene uncertain. This CDR3 has 13 residues. The germline gives CDR1 MDHEN, CDR2 SYDVKM. With 2 bases removed from V and 8 bases from J, the gap between germline ends came to 12 bases. CDR3 DNA: TGTGCCAGCAGTTTACGCAGTTATGGAGGCTACACCTTC. This gives the protein CASSLRSYGGYTF.

Only one count was recorded for this clonotype. The junction differs from germline at one of its ends, possibly a read error. This chain uses TRBV5-1 with TRBJ2-2; the D gene is possibly TRBD1 (6 bases). Germline V lookup: CDR1 SGHRS, CDR2 YFSETQ. CDR3 length equals 16 residues. For the CDR3, the DNA is TGCGCCAGCAGCTTGTCCGGGACAAAGCCTGGCGGGCAGCTGTTTTTT. Protein sequence: CASSLSGTKPGGQLFF.

A few counts support this clonotype. The chain employs TRBV5-1 and TRBJ2-2; D uncertain. The CDR3 runs 15 residues. With 7 bases removed from V and 0 bases from J, the gap between germline ends came to 13 bases. The V gene's germline CDR1 is SGHRS and CDR2 YFSETQ. CDR3 in amino acids: CASQANNANTGELFF. CDR3 DNA sequence: TGCGCCAGCCAGGCGAACAACGCGAACACCGGGGAGCTGTTTTTT. Combining the CDR3 with reference TRBV5-1 and TRBJ2-2 gives the whole variable domain KAGVTQTPRYLIKTRGQQVTLSCSPISGHRSVSWYQQTPGQGLQFLFEYFSETQRNKGNFPGRFSGRQFSNSRSEMNVSTLELGDSALYLCASQANNANTGELFFGEGSRLTVL.